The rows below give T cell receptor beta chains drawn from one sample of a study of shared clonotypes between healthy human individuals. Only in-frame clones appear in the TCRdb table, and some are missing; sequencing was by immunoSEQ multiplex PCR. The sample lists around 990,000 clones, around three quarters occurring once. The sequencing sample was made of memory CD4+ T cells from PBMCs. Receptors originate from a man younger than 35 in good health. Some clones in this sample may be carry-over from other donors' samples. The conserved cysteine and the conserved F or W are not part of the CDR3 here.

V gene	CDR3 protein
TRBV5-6	ASSSYRWNTEAF
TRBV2	ASSEWSGMNTEAF
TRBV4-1	ASSQDTPGEGETQY
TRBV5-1	ASSGQTNTEAF
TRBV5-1	ASSLALTGQETQY
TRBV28	ASSFAGQLNYGYT
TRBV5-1	ASSFQLAGGPTGELF
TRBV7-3	ASSPQGTDTQY
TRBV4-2	ASSQAWRGTVGTYEQY
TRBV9	ASSVGGDDTDTQY
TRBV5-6	ASSRRSGTGDQPQH
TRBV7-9	ASSPLGGWGDTEAF
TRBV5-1	ASSPPGPLTTEQY
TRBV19	ATPGDPNTGELF
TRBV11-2	ASSLDEDTEAF
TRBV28	ASHSRYGYT
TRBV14	ASSQVRPAGNTIY
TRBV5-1	ASSFGALAGVNNEQF
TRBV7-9	ASSQPRSGSSYNEQF
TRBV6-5	ASSYGGQGNTIY